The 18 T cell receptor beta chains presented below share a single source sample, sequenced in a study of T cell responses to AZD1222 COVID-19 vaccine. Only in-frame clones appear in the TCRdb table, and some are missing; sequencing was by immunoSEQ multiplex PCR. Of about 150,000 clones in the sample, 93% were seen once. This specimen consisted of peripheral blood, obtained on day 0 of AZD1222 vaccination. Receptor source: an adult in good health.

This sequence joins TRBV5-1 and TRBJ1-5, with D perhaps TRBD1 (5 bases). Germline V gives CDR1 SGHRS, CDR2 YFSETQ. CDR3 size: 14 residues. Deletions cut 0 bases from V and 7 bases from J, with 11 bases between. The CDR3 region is CASSLGREGQPQHF. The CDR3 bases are TGCGCCAGCAGCTTGGGCAGGGAGGGGCAGCCCCAGCATTTT.

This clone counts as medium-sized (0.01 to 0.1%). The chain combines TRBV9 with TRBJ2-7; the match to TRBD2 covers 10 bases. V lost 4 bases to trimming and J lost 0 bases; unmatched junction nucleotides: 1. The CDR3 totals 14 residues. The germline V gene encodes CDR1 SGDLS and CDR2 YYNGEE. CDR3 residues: CASSSSGSSYEQYF. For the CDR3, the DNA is TGTGCCAGCAGCTCTAGCGGGAGCTCCTACGAGCAGTACTTC.

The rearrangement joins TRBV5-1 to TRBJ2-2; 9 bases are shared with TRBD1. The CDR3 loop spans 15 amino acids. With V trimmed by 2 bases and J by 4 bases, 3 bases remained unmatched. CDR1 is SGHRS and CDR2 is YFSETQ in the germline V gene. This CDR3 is CASSLGTGSTGELFF. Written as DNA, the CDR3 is TGCGCCAGCAGCTTAGGGACAGGGTCCACCGGGGAGCTGTTTTTT.

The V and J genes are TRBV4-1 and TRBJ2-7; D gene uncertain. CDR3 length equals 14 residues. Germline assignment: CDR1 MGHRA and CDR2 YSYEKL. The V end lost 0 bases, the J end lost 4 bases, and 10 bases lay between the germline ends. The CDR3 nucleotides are TGCGCCAGCAGCCAAGATGGGCAGCTTTACGAGCAGTACTTC. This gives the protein CASSQDGQLYEQYF.

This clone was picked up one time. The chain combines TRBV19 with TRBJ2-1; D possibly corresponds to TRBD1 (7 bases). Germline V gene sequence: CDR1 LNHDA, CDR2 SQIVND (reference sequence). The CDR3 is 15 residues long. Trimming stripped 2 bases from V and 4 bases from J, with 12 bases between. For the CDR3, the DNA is TGTGCCAGTAGTATATGGGGGGACAGATACAATGAGCAGTTCTTC. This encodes CASSIWGDRYNEQFF.

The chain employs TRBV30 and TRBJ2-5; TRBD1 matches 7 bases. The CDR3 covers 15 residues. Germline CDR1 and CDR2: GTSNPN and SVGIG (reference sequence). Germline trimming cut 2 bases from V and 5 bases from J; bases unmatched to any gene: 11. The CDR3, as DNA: TGTGCCTGGAGTACCCGACAGGGCGAGGGGGAGACCCAGTACTTC. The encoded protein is CAWSTRQGEGETQYF.

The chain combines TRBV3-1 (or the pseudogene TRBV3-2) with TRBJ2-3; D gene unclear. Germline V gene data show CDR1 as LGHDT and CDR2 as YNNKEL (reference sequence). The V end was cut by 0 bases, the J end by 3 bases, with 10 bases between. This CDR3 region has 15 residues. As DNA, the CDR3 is TGTGCCAGCAGCCAAGAGGGTATCGGTACAGATACGCAGTATTTT. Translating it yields CASSQEGIGTDTQYF.

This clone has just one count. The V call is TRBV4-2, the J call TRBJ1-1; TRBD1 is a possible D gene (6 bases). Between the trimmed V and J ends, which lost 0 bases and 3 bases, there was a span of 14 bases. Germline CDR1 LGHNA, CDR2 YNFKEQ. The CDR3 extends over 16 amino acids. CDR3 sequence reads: CASSQDLGDIYTEAFF. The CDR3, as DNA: TGTGCCAGCAGCCAAGATTTGGGGGACATTTACACTGAAGCTTTCTTT.

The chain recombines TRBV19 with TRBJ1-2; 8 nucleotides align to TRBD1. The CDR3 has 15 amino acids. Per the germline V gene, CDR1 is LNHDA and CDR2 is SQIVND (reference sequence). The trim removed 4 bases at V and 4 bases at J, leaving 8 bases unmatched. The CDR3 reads CASSRTGSLGYGYTF. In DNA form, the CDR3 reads TGTGCCAGTAGTAGGACAGGGTCGTTGGGCTATGGCTACACCTTC.

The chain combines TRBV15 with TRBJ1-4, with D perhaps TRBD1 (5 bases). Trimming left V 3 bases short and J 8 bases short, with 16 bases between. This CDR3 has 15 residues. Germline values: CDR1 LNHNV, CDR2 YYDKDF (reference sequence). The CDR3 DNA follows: TGTGCCACCAGCAGGCGGACCGGGGGGAACGAAAAACTGTTTTTT. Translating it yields CATSRRTGGNEKLFF.

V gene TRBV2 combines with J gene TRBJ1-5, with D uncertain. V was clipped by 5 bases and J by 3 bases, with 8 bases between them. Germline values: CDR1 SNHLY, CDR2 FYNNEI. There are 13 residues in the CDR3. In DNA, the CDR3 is TGTGCCAGCAGTCAGGCCCTCAATCAGCCCCAGCATTTT. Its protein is CASSQALNQPQHF.

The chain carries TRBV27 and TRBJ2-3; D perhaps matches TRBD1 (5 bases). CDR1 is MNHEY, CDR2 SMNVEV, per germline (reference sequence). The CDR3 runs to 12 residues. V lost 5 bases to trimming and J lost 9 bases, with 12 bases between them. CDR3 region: CASSTRQFTQYF. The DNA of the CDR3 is TGTGCCAGCAGTACCAGACAGTTCACGCAGTATTTT.

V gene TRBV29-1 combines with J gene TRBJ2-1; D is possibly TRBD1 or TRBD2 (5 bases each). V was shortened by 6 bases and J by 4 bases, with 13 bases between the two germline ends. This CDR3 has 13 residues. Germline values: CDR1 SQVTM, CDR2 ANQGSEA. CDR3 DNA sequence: TGCAGCGTGGCCGGGACCGCATACAATGAGCAGTTCTTC. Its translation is CSVAGTAYNEQFF.

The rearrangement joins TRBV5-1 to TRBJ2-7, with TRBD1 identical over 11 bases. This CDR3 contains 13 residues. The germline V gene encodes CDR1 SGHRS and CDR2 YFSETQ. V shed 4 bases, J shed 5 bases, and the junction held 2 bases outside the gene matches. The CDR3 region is CASSLGQGDEQYF. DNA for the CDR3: TGCGCCAGCAGCCTGGGACAGGGGGACGAGCAGTACTTC.

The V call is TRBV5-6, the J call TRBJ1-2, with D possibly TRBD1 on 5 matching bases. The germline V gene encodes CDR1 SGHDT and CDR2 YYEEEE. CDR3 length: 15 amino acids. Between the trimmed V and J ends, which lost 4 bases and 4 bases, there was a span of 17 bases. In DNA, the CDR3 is TGTGCCAGCAGCCGGGGGGACCCCACCCTCTATGGCTACACCTTC. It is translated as CASSRGDPTLYGYTF. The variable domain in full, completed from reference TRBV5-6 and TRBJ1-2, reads DAGVTQSPTHLIKTRGQQVTLRCSPKSGHDTVSWYQQALGQGPQFIFQYYEEEERQRGNFPDRFSGHQFPNYSSELNVNALLLGDSALYLCASSRGDPTLYGYTFGSGTRLTVV.

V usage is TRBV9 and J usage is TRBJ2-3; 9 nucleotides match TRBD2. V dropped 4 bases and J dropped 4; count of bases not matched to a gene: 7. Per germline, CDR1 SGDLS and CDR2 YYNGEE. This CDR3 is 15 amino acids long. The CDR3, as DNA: TGTGCCAGCAGCCCTCGACTAGCGGTGGCAGATACGCAGTATTTT. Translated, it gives CASSPRLAVADTQYF.

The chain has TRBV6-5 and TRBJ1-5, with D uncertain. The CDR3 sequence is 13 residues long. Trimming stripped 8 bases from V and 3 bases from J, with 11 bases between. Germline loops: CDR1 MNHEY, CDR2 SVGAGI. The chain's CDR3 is CASGSIDNQPQHF. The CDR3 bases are TGTGCCAGCGGCTCTATCGACAATCAGCCCCAGCATTTT.

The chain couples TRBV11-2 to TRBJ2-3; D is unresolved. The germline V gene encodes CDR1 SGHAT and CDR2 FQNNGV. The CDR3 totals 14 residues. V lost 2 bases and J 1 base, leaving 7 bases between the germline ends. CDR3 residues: CASSLTRGTDTQYF. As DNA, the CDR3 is TGTGCCAGCAGCTTAACCCGGGGCACAGATACGCAGTATTTT.